Here is one T cell receptor beta chain with its context. Its antigen is undetermined. Investigators pulled total RNA out of whole blood and did not sort T cells. In germline, CDR1 is SGHTA, CDR2 FQGNSA. CDR3 length: 13 residues. These data are taken from a study of monozygotic twins with inflammatory bowel disease. Regarding the study as a whole: Background noise in patient repertoires may stem from differing immunosuppressive treatments.

TCRdb re-called the 5' RACE reads; every CDR3 protein appears as one record, without DNA. In all, the sample yields roughly 300,000 distinct CDR3 sequences. The TCR originated in a human donor with ulcerative colitis or Crohn's disease, or a healthy co-twin of an affected twin (not recorded which). The chain links TRBV7-2 to TRBJ2-7; the D call from TCRdb, TRBD1, cannot be confirmed without DNA. Sample: blood. The CDR3 reads CASSTSQGYGQYF.